This T cell receptor (beta chain) was recorded in a study of blood T cells in healthy people across ages. The overall study: Template switching recovered approximately one barcoded beta molecule for every two T cells.

With respect to this clonotype: Its target is not known.

A second PCR, run for roughly 7 to 12 cycles, used a sample-barcoded 5' primer plus a J-beta primer mix. TCRdb recomputed calls from the 5' RACE reads with MiXCR, one row per CDR3 protein. Altogether under 1,100,000 distinct CDR3 sequences are present, 25% being singletons, with the ten largest covering around 0.75%. Broader study findings: Strong correlation was found linking TCR beta diversity to naive T cell percentage. Estimates based on one million T cells were treated as lower bounds.

CDR3 length: 15 amino acids. Germline CDR1 reads LGHDT; CDR2 reads YNNKEL (reference sequence). Trimming shortened V by 0 bases and J by 0 bases, and 3 bases separated the two germline ends. These data are also associated with another study on T cells of mothers and their children.

The sequencing input was blood. The V and J genes are TRBV3-1 and TRBJ2-6; D not certain. The receptor comes from a girl aged 2 to 9 in good health. The CDR3 sequence: CASSQDISGANVLTF. In nucleotides, the CDR3 is TGTGCCAGCAGCCAAGACATCTCTGGGGCCAACGTCCTGACTTTC.